These 22 T cell receptor beta chains share one sample of origin, sequenced in a study of blood T cells in healthy people across ages. Then a second PCR, running about 7 to 11 cycles, was carried out with a sample-barcoded 5' primer and a J-beta primer mix. TCRdb fed the 5' RACE reads into MiXCR, producing one record per CDR3 protein. The sample records about 1.5 million distinct CDR3 sequences, roughly two fifths being singletons. The sequenced sample was blood. These receptors originate from a woman in her late teens or twenties in good health.

This clonotype was observed a handful of times. CDR3 nucleotides: TGTGCCAGCAGCGCGGGACTAGCGGGAAACAATGAGCAGTTCTTC. As protein: CASSAGLAGNNEQFF. The chain employs TRBV7-2 and TRBJ2-1; TRBD2 matches at 13 bases. The germline V gene encodes CDR1 SGHTA and CDR2 FQGNSA. The length of the CDR3 is 15 residues. Trimming removed 5 bases from V and 5 bases from J; junction bases left unmatched: 3.

This clonotype has just a few counts. The chain recombines TRBV3-1 with TRBJ2-3; D unresolved. V lost 1 base to trimming and J lost 6 bases, with 14 bases between them. The CDR3 is made up of 15 amino acids. Germline V CDR1 and CDR2: LGHDT, YNNKEL (reference sequence). The CDR3 sequence is CASSQVPQTRDTQYF. DNA of the CDR3: TGTGCCAGCAGCCAAGTTCCGCAAACAAGGGATACGCAGTATTTT.

The chain couples TRBV4-1 to TRBJ2-1; D remains ambiguous. The germline V gene has CDR1 MGHRA and CDR2 YSYEKL. V lost 2 bases and J 4 bases, leaving 6 bases between the germline ends. The CDR3 loop spans 13 amino acids. The CDR3 protein is CASSQHGYNEQFF. CDR3 nucleotide sequence: TGCGCCAGCAGCCAACACGGGTACAATGAGCAGTTCTTC.

The V call is TRBV29-1, the J call TRBJ1-1; D remains ambiguous. Germline V CDR1 and CDR2: SQVTM, ANQGSEA. The V end was cut by 2 bases, the J end by 8 bases, with 12 bases between. The CDR3 spans 12 residues. The CDR3 protein is CSVENKKREAFF. In DNA, the CDR3 is TGCAGCGTTGAAAACAAGAAGAGAGAAGCTTTCTTT.

The chain is built from TRBV15 and TRBJ2-5; D call uncertain. Germline loops: CDR1 LNHNV, CDR2 YYDKDF (reference sequence). This CDR3 region has 12 residues. The V end lost 5 bases, the J end lost 11 bases, and 15 bases lay between the germline ends. CDR3 nucleotides: TGTGCCACCAGCTGGCTAGAGAATGAGCAGTACTTC. It is translated as CATSWLENEQYF.

This chain joins TRBV7-9 and TRBJ2-1; D is perhaps TRBD1 (5 bases). Germline CDR1 is SEHNR and CDR2 is FQNEAQ (reference sequence). This CDR3 is built from 15 residues. Trimming stripped 5 bases from V and 4 bases from J, with 15 bases between. DNA of the CDR3: TGTGCCAGCAGCCCTGCAGGGTCCCCGTACAATGAGCAGTTCTTC. Amino acid sequence: CASSPAGSPYNEQFF.

The rearrangement uses TRBV24-1 and TRBJ2-7; D is uncertain. The germline V gene encodes CDR1 KGHDR and CDR2 SFDVKD. The germline V and J ends were trimmed by 3 bases and 6 bases, with 8 bases remaining between them. This CDR3 is built from 12 residues. The DNA of the CDR3 is TGTGCCACCAGTGATGGGGTGGTCGAGCAGTACTTC. Residues: CATSDGVVEQYF.

This clonotype was found a few times. The genes are TRBV20-1 and TRBJ2-3; TRBD2 matches at 11 bases. The CDR3 contains 14 residues. Trimming at V came to 4 bases and at J to 5 bases, leaving 5 bases not matched to a gene. Germline V gives CDR1 DFQATT, CDR2 SNEGSKA (reference sequence). CDR3 sequence: CSATLLAGEDTQYF. CDR3 coding DNA: TGCAGTGCTACCTTACTAGCGGGGGAAGATACGCAGTATTTT.

V usage is TRBV3-1 and J usage is TRBJ2-7; 10 positions agree with TRBD2. Germline trimming cut 3 bases from V and 0 bases from J; bases unmatched to any gene: 8. The CDR3 contains 17 residues. Germline V gene lookup returns CDR1 LGHDT and CDR2 YNNKEL (reference sequence). CDR3 loop: CASSHRTSGIDSYEQYF. CDR3 bases: TGTGCCAGCAGCCATAGGACTAGCGGAATCGACTCCTACGAGCAGTACTTC.

The V and J genes are TRBV4-1 and TRBJ2-5, with D perhaps TRBD2 (6 bases). The closer fit of TRBJ2-7 to the DNA end suggests the J call may be wrong. The V gene's germline CDR1 is MGHRA and CDR2 YSYEKL. This CDR3 is 16 amino acids long. The chain's CDR3 is CASSHPGDWRADEQYF. CDR3 bases: TGCGCCAGCAGCCACCCCGGGGACTGGCGGGCCGACGAGCAGTACTTC.

There are a few counts of this clonotype. The chain joins TRBV4-1 to TRBJ1-2; no firm D call. The CDR3 is made up of 18 amino acids. From germline, CDR1 is MGHRA and CDR2 YSYEKL. V lost 0 bases to trimming and J lost 4 bases, with 21 bases between them. As DNA, the CDR3 is TGCGCCAGCAGCCAAGAAAGGCCCCCCTTCTTATGGGGCTATGGCTACACCTTC. Translation gives CASSQERPPFLWGYGYTF.

The chain joins TRBV11-2 to TRBJ1-6; a weak D match, TRBD1 (6 bases). Germline V gene data show CDR1 as SGHAT and CDR2 as FQNNGV. The V end lost 8 bases, the J end lost 1 base, and 12 bases lay between the germline ends. The CDR3 covers 15 residues. The CDR3 nucleotides are TGTGCCAGCGGCAAGGGGGGGTCCTATAATTCACCCCTCCACTTT. As protein: CASGKGGSYNSPLHF.

J is TRBJ2-4 and V is TRBV6-5, with D possibly matching TRBD1 (5 bases). The CDR3 consists of 13 residues. From germline, CDR1 is MNHEY and CDR2 SVGAGI. Between the trimmed V and J ends, which lost 0 bases and 14 bases, there was a span of 14 bases. DNA for the CDR3: TGTGCCAGCAGTTACTCGAATCACGGCAGGGAGTACTTC. It encodes CASSYSNHGREYF.

This clonotype was seen only once. The chain has TRBV4-3 and TRBJ1-2; TRBD1 is a possible D gene (5 bases). CDR1 and CDR2 from the germline V gene are LGHNA and YSLEER. The CDR3 runs to 14 residues. V was shortened by 4 bases and J by 5 bases, with 14 bases between the two germline ends. The CDR3 here is CASSPQVGEYGYTF. The CDR3, as DNA: TGCGCCAGCAGCCCCCAGGTGGGGGAATATGGCTACACCTTC.

The chain uses TRBV6-1 and TRBJ2-1; possible D gene TRBD2, 5 bases. CDR1 is MNHNS, CDR2 SASEGT, per germline. The V gene lost 8 bases and the J gene lost 7 bases, with 21 bases spanning the gap. There are 15 residues in the CDR3. The CDR3 spells CASHPPVDSYNEQFF. In DNA form, the CDR3 reads TGTGCCAGCCATCCCCCGGTGGACTCTTATAATGAGCAGTTCTTC.

The chain carries TRBV7-9 and TRBJ2-1; D unresolved. V shed 7 bases and J shed 0 bases, with 10 bases lying between them. This CDR3 is built from 14 residues. Germline V CDR1 and CDR2: SEHNR, FQNEAQ (reference sequence). The CDR3 DNA follows: TGTGCCAGCACCCCACCGAGCTCCTACAATGAGCAGTTCTTC. Amino acids: CASTPPSSYNEQFF. The variable domain in full, completed from reference TRBV7-9 and TRBJ2-1, reads DTGVSQNPRHKITKRGQNVTFRCDPISEHNRLYWYRQTLGQGPEFLTYFQNEAQLEKSRLLSDRFSAERPKGSFSTLEIQRTEQGDSAMYLCASTPPSSYNEQFFGPGTRLTVL.

This rearrangement joins TRBV12-3 or TRBV12-4 to TRBJ2-1; tentative D call: TRBD2 (5 bases). The end of the DNA aligns better with TRBJ2-7, so the J call may be wrong. The CDR3 is 13 amino acids. In DNA, the CDR3 is TGTGCCAGCCTAAGCGGCTCCTACAATGAGCAGTACTTC. This sequence encodes CASLSGSYNEQYF.

This clonotype was recorded a few times. The chain employs TRBV7-9 and TRBJ2-3; 8 bases are shared with TRBD1. V dropped 5 bases and J dropped 2; count of bases not matched to a gene: 9. The CDR3 runs 16 residues. Germline V gives CDR1 SEHNR, CDR2 FQNEAQ (reference sequence). CDR3 protein: CASSPRDRTATDTQYF. The CDR3 nucleotides are TGTGCCAGCAGCCCCCGGGACAGGACCGCCACAGATACGCAGTATTTT.

This rearrangement joins TRBV4-1 to TRBJ1-6; D is unresolved. In germline, CDR1 is MGHRA, CDR2 YSYEKL. V was pared by 4 bases and J by 8 bases, with 12 bases between. The CDR3 loop spans 14 amino acids. CDR3 nucleotide sequence: TGCGCCAGCAGCCTACGGGCCCTACATTCACCCCTCCACTTT. It specifies CASSLRALHSPLHF.

This rearrangement joins TRBV20-1 to TRBJ1-2; D is perhaps TRBD1 (5 bases). The V gene's germline CDR1 is DFQATT and CDR2 SNEGSKA (reference sequence). Trimming took 2 bases from V and 8 from J, leaving 12 bases between them. The CDR3 is 12 amino acids. The CDR3 DNA follows: TGCAGTGCTAGAATAGGGGACGTGGGCTACACCTTC. Translating gives CSARIGDVGYTF.

This clonotype showed up many times. The chain employs TRBV12-3 or TRBV12-4 and TRBJ1-6, with a weak D call TRBD1 (5 bases). Trimming took 4 bases from V and 7 from J, leaving 11 bases between them. This CDR3 spans 14 amino acids. This CDR3 reads CASSSRGRNSPLHF. CDR3 DNA: TGTGCCAGCAGTTCGAGGGGCCGGAATTCACCCCTCCACTTT.

The chain recombines TRBV5-1 with TRBJ2-1, with 7 bases fitting TRBD1. Germline values: CDR1 SGHRS, CDR2 YFSETQ. CDR3 length equals 14 residues. V lost 5 bases to trimming and J lost 1 base; unmatched junction nucleotides: 3. The CDR3 nucleotides read TGCGCCAGCAGACCGGGACAGTCCTACAATGAGCAGTTCTTC. This gives the protein CASRPGQSYNEQFF.